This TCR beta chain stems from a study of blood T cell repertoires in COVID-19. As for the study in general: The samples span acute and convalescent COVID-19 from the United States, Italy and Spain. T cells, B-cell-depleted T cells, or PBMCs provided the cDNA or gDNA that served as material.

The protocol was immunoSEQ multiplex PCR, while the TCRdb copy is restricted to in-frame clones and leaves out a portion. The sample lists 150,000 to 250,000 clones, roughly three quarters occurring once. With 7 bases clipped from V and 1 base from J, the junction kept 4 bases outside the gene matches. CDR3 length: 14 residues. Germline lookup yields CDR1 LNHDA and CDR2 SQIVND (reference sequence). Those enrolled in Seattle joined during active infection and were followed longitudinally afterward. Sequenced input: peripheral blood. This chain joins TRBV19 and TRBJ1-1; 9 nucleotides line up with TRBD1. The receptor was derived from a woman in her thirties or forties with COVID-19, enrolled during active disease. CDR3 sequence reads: CASTRTGANTEAFF. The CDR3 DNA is TGTGCCAGTACGAGGACAGGGGCGAACACTGAAGCTTTCTTT.